The TCR beta chain under discussion was sequenced for a study of T-cell memory formation after mild COVID-19 (dated by TCRdb to the early 2020s). Study-wide context: Most TCR sequence clusters were specific to one of the two donors. In a couple of donors, T-cell clones that expanded and contracted after mild COVID-19 were tracked by sequencing TCRalpha and TCRbeta repertoires over time. Two young, previously healthy adult volunteers, one female and one male, were included in the cohort. The full study reports these points: Only a couple of mild cases were covered in the study, and larger cohorts including severe cases with pre-infection samples were considered necessary. Balanced CD4/CD8 phenotypes were observed for clones contracting from day 15 to 85, whereas a bias towards CD4+ was observed for a second wave of clones expanding from day 15 to 37. Contracting CD4+ clones were located mainly in the CM and EM memory subsets, whereas CD8+ clones were found to be enriched in EMRA. Some responding clones were detected in pre-infection memory, which suggested that pre-existing cross-reactive memory T cells had joined the SARS-CoV-2 response. The second-wave clones that peaked on day 37 were not confirmed to be SARS-CoV-2 specific.

Sequencer: Illumina NovaSeq 6000. TCRalpha and TCRbeta cDNA libraries were built by 5'RACE with constant-segment primers, adding sample barcodes and unique molecular identifiers. Trizol reagent was used to extract RNA from every sample. Library amplification was performed in two PCR steps, and a second sample barcode and Illumina TruSeq adapters were introduced in the second step. Sequencing of the libraries was done on an Illumina NovaSeq, producing 2 x 150 bp paired-end reads. The authors processed their data as follows. Reads were demultiplexed and collapsed into UMI-guided consensus sequences with migec v1.2.7. Using mixcr v2.1.11, the UMI consensuses were aligned to TRA and TRB V and J templates and assembled into clonotypes. Expanded or contracted clonotypes were those called significant by both edgeR and NoisET, with noise models trained on biological replicates. For edgeR calls, the thresholds were a false discovery rate-adjusted p below 0.01 and a log2 fold-change of 1. As an exploratory analysis of dynamics, PCA with hierarchical clustering was applied to max-normalized trajectories of the 1000 most abundant clonotypes. Each responding clone was given a CD4 or CD8 phenotype based on the CD4+ and CD8+ repertoires, which had been sequenced separately. In TCRdb, the public reads were trimmed at Q25 with fastp and aligned with MiXCR, with productive beta chains retained. Here each entry gathers all rows of one CDR3 protein and keeps the most common genes and DNA. TCRdb's processing, not the study's, gives the V and J calls here. The sample contains 250,000 to 300,000 distinct CDR3 sequences, roughly 16% of them found a single time. Roughly 24% of the sample rests with the top ten.

For CDR1 and CDR2, the germline V gene lists SGHRS and YFSETQ. Between the V and J ends, shortened by 0 bases and 5 bases respectively, the junction contains 14 bases. The CDR3 goes from the cysteine to the phenylalanine over 15 residues. The read is trimmed to its CDR3 DNA, 45 bases read in frame from base 1. Ficoll-Paque density gradient centrifugation was the method used to isolate PBMCs. Worth noting for this clonotype: The antigen it recognizes is unknown. One base away there is no much larger clone; base qualities are not given.

The sample taken for sequencing was PBMCs or a T cell subset sorted from them (not recorded which). The TCR was taken from a young man who had mild COVID-19 (a few samples of this study predate the infection). The sample titles of this study are shuffled in the database, so cell type and time point are left out; the donor was told from shared clones. The sequence links TRBV5-1 to TRBJ1-1; perhaps TRBD1 is the D gene, with 5 bases matching. The CDR3 here reads CASSLAGGRITEAFF. The nucleotide sequence reads TGCGCCAGCAGCTTGGCCGGGGGTAGGATAACTGAAGCTTTCTTT. Full variable domain (CDR3 extended with the reference TRBV5-1 and TRBJ1-1 proteins): KAGVTQTPRYLIKTRGQQVTLSCSPISGHRSVSWYQQTPGQGLQFLFEYFSETQRNKGNFPGRFSGRQFSNSRSEMNVSTLELGDSALYLCASSLAGGRITEAFFGQGTRLTVV.